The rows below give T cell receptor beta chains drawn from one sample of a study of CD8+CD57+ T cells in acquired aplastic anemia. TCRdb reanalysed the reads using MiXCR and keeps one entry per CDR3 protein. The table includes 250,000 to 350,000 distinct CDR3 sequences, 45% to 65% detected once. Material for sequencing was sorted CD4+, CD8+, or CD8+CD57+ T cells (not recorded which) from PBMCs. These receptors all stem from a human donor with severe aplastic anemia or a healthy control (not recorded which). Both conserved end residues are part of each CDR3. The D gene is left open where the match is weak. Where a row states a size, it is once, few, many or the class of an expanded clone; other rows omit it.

cdr3_aa: CAISESSGREGNTIYF
cdr3_nt: TGTGCCATCAGTGAGTCGTCGGGGCGGGAAGGAAACACCATATATTTT
clone_size: NA
j_call: TRBJ1-3
d_call: NA
v_call: TRBV10-3

cdr3_aa: CSVRPGLPQETQYF
cdr3_nt: TGCAGCGTACGACCGGGACTACCCCAAGAGACCCAGTACTTC
clone_size: NA
j_call: TRBJ2-5
d_call: TRBD2
v_call: TRBV29-1

cdr3_aa: CASSFRGAVLNEKLFF
cdr3_nt: TGTGCCAGCAGCTTCCGGGGGGCAGTACTTAATGAAAAACTGTTTTTT
clone_size: NA
j_call: TRBJ1-4
d_call: NA
v_call: TRBV7-2

cdr3_aa: CASRSGIWNTEAFF
cdr3_nt: TGTGCCAGCAGATCCGGGATCTGGAACACTGAAGCTTTCTTT
clone_size: few
j_call: TRBJ1-1
d_call: NA
v_call: TRBV12-3/TRBV12-4

cdr3_aa: CASRRLAGDTQYF
cdr3_nt: TGTGCCAGCAGGCGACTGGCGGGAGATACGCAGTATTTT
clone_size: NA
j_call: TRBJ2-3
d_call: NA
v_call: TRBV7-9

cdr3_aa: CASSYIGGGSGANVLTF
cdr3_nt: TGTGCCAGCAGTTATATAGGGGGCGGCTCTGGGGCCAACGTCCTGACTTTC
clone_size: many
j_call: TRBJ2-6
d_call: TRBD1
v_call: TRBV6-5

cdr3_aa: CASSPRGAHGDTQYF
cdr3_nt: TGTGCCAGCAGCCCAAGAGGAGCCCACGGGGATACGCAGTATTTT
clone_size: many
j_call: TRBJ2-3
d_call: NA
v_call: TRBV7-6

cdr3_aa: CASSLLDRDNTGELFF
cdr3_nt: TGTGCCAGCAGCTTACTGGATCGGGACAACACCGGGGAGCTGTTTTTT
clone_size: few
j_call: TRBJ2-2
d_call: NA
v_call: TRBV7-3

cdr3_aa: CSATSSRWTNTIYF
cdr3_nt: TGCAGTGCCACCTCCTCAAGATGGACAAACACCATATATTTT
clone_size: NA
j_call: TRBJ1-3
d_call: NA
v_call: TRBV20-1

cdr3_aa: CASRGGAGVDSPLHF
cdr3_nt: TGTGCCAGCAGAGGTGGGGCAGGGGTTGATTCACCCCTCCACTTT
clone_size: once
j_call: TRBJ1-6
d_call: NA
v_call: TRBV2

cdr3_aa: CSASRGGGELFF
cdr3_nt: TGCAGTGCTAGTAGGGGGGGAGGGGAGCTGTTTTTT
clone_size: NA
j_call: TRBJ2-2
d_call: NA
v_call: TRBV20-1

cdr3_aa: CSALKQGILNEQYF
cdr3_nt: TGCAGTGCTCTTAAACAGGGGATTCTTAACGAGCAGTACTTC
clone_size: many
j_call: TRBJ2-7
d_call: TRBD1
v_call: TRBV20-1

cdr3_aa: CSVDVTDEQFF
cdr3_nt: TGCAGCGTTGACGTTACTGATGAGCAGTTCTTC
clone_size: NA
j_call: TRBJ2-1
d_call: NA
v_call: TRBV29-1

cdr3_aa: CASSPLVVTGGNEQFF
cdr3_nt: TGTGCCAGCAGCCCCCTCGTCGTGACAGGGGGCAATGAGCAGTTCTTC
clone_size: few
j_call: TRBJ2-1
d_call: TRBD1
v_call: TRBV7-9

cdr3_aa: CAISWGGLNTDTQYF
cdr3_nt: TGTGCCATCAGCTGGGGCGGCCTGAACACAGATACGCAGTATTTT
clone_size: NA
j_call: TRBJ2-3
d_call: NA
v_call: TRBV10-3

cdr3_aa: CASSLGQGANEQFF
cdr3_nt: TGTGCTAGCAGCCTCGGACAGGGGGCGAATGAGCAGTTCTTC
clone_size: many
j_call: TRBJ2-1
d_call: TRBD1
v_call: TRBV7-7

cdr3_aa: CASSQDLQLHSPLHF
cdr3_nt: TGTGCCAGCAGCCAAGATTTACAGCTCCATTCACCCCTCCACTTT
clone_size: many
j_call: TRBJ1-6
d_call: NA
v_call: TRBV4-2

cdr3_aa: CSARVPGTGGEKLFF
cdr3_nt: TGCAGTGCTAGAGTCCCGGGCACAGGAGGTGAAAAACTGTTTTTT
clone_size: many
j_call: TRBJ1-4
d_call: NA
v_call: TRBV20-1

cdr3_aa: CASSHESWDGQPQHF
cdr3_nt: TGCGCCAGCAGCCACGAATCCTGGGACGGTCAGCCCCAGCATTTT
clone_size: NA
j_call: TRBJ1-5
d_call: NA
v_call: TRBV7-9

cdr3_aa: CASSARPGQPQGYTF
cdr3_nt: TGTGCCAGCAGCGCCCGCCCCGGACAGCCCCAGGGCTACACCTTC
clone_size: NA
j_call: TRBJ1-2
d_call: NA
v_call: TRBV9

cdr3_aa: CASSTPTTGTVNEKLFF
cdr3_nt: TGTGCCAGCAGCACTCCTACTACGGGGACAGTCAATGAAAAACTGTTTTTT
clone_size: many
j_call: TRBJ1-4
d_call: TRBD1
v_call: TRBV9

cdr3_aa: CASRRDLYNEQFF
cdr3_nt: TGTGCCAGCAGGAGGGACCTTTACAATGAGCAGTTCTTC
clone_size: NA
j_call: TRBJ2-1
d_call: NA
v_call: TRBV2

cdr3_aa: CASSQDRGKNTKAFF
cdr3_nt: TGCGCCAGCAGCCAAGATCGAGGCAAGAACACTAAAGCTTTCTTT
clone_size: NA
j_call: TRBJ1-1
d_call: NA
v_call: TRBV4-3